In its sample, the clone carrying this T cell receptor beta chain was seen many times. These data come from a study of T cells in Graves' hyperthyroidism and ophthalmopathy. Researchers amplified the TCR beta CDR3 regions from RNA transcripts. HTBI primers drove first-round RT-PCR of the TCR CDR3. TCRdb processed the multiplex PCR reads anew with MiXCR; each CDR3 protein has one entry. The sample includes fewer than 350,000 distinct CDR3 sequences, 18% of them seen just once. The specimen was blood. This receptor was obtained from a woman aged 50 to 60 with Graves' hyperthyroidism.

The CDR3 sequence is CAISESKHREQYF. The CDR3 nucleotides are TGTGCCATCAGTGAGTCGAAACACCGAGAGCAGTACTTC. The chain combines TRBV10-3 with TRBJ2-7; unclear D gene. V shed 0 bases and J shed 7 bases, with 10 bases lying between them. The CDR3 sequence is 13 residues long. In germline, CDR1 is ENHRY, CDR2 SYGVKD.